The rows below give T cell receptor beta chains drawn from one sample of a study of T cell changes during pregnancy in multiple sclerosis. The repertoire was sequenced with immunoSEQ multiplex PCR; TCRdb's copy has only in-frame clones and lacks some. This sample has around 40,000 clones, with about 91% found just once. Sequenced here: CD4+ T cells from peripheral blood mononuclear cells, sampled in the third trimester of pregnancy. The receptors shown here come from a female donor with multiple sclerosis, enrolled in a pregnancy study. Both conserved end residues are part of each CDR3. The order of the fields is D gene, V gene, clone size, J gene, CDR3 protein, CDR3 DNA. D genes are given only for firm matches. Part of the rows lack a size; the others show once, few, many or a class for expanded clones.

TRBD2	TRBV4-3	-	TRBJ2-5	CASSQAGTSGRETQYF	TGCGCCAGCAGCCAAGCCGGGACTAGCGGGAGGGAGACCCAGTACTTC
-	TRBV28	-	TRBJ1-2	CASSFRRDYGYTF	TGTGCCAGCAGTTTTCGCCGGGACTATGGCTACACCTTC
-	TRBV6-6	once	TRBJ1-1	CASSPGQTEAFF	TGTGCCAGCAGTCCAGGGCAGACTGAAGCTTTCTTT
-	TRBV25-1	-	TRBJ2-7	CASSESGAGRTYEQYF	TGTGCCAGCAGTGAATCCGGGGCGGGGCGTACCTACGAGCAGTACTTC
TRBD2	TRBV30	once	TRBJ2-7	CAWTAGDYEQYF	TGTGCCTGGACAGCGGGAGACTACGAGCAGTACTTC
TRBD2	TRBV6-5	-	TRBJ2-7	CASSSTLAGSYEQYF	TGTGCCAGCAGTTCCACACTAGCGGGAAGCTACGAGCAGTACTTC
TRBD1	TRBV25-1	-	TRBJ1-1	CASRRTGGTEAFF	TGTGCCAGCAGGAGAACAGGGGGCACTGAAGCTTTCTTT
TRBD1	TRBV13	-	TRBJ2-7	CASRLRQGTYEQYF	TGTGCCAGCAGATTGCGACAGGGGACCTACGAGCAGTACTTC
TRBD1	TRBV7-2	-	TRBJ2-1	CASSWRVPGTGGNEQFF	TGTGCCAGCAGCTGGCGCGTCCCCGGGACAGGGGGCAATGAGCAGTTCTTC
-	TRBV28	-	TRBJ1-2	CASSSQTGTGRYGYTF	TGTGCCAGCAGTTCGCAAACAGGGACGGGCCGCTATGGCTACACCTTC
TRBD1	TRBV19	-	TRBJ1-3	CASSIQGANGNTIYF	TGTGCCAGTAGTATACAGGGGGCGAATGGAAACACCATATATTTT
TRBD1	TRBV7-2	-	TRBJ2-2	CASSSKGASDTGELFF	TGTGCCAGCAGTTCTAAGGGGGCCTCGGACACCGGGGAGCTGTTTTTT
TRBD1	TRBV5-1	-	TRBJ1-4	CASSSGQGNEKLFF	TGCGCCAGCAGTTCGGGACAGGGTAATGAAAAACTGTTTTTT
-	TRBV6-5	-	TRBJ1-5	CASSQQGKSQPQHF	TGTGCCAGCAGCCAGCAGGGGAAGAGTCAGCCCCAGCATTTT
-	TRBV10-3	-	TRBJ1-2	CATTPSLGDNYGYTF	TGTGCCACCACCCCGTCTTTAGGGGATAACTATGGCTACACCTTC
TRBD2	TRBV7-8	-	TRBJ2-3	CASSSQTGTSGIGGTDTQYF	TGTGCCAGCAGCTCACAAACCGGGACTAGCGGAATCGGGGGCACAGATACGCAGTATTTT
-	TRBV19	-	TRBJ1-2	CASSIAANYGYTF	TGTGCCAGTAGTATCGCGGCTAACTATGGCTACACCTTC
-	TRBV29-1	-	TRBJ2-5	CSVVLRWQETQYF	TGCAGCGTTGTGCTTCGGTGGCAAGAGACCCAGTACTTC
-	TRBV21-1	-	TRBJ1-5	CASSKKARLAQPQHF	TGTGCCAGCAGCAAAAAGGCCCGCTTAGCTCAGCCCCAGCATTTT
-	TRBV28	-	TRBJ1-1	CASSLKGEGAFF	TGTGCCAGCAGTTTGAAGGGGGAAGGGGCTTTCTTT
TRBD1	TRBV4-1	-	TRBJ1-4	CASSQAAGQGASTNEKLFF	TGCGCCAGCAGCCAAGCGGCGGGACAGGGGGCTTCGACTAATGAAAAACTGTTTTTT
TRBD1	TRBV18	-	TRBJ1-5	CASSQGTASNQPQHF	TGTGCCAGCTCACAAGGGACAGCCAGCAATCAGCCCCAGCATTTT
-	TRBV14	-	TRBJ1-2	CASSPSGQTYGYTF	TGTGCCAGCAGCCCCTCCGGACAGACCTATGGCTACACCTTC
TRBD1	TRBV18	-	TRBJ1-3	CASSPLFQAQGETGNTIYF	TGTGCCAGCTCACCATTATTCCAGGCGCAGGGGGAAACTGGAAACACCATATATTTT
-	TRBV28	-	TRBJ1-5	CASSKTVSNQPQHF	TGTGCCAGCAGTAAGACAGTTAGCAATCAGCCCCAGCATTTT
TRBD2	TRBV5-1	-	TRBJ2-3	CASSFLLAGGYTQYF	TGCGCCAGCAGCTTCCTACTAGCGGGAGGATATACGCAGTATTTT
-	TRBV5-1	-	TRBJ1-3	CASSTSGDGNTIYF	TGCGCCAGCAGTACCTCGGGGGACGGAAACACCATATATTTT
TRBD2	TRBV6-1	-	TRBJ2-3	CASRTTSGRWDTQYF	TGTGCCAGCAGAACGACTAGCGGGAGGTGGGATACGCAGTATTTT
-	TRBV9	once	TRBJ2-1	CASSSKGGLPYNEQFF	TGTGCCAGCAGCTCCAAGGGGGGGTTGCCCTACAATGAGCAGTTCTTC
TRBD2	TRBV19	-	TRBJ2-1	CASSTLAGVNEQFF	TGTGCCAGTAGTACGCTGGCGGGAGTAAATGAGCAGTTCTTC
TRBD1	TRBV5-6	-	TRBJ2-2	CASSFSGGTGIPGELFF	TGTGCCAGCAGCTTCTCTGGGGGGACAGGGATCCCCGGGGAGCTGTTTTTT
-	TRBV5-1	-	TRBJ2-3	CASSSGQLARADTQYF	TGCGCCAGCAGCTCAGGACAGTTGGCGAGGGCAGATACGCAGTATTTT
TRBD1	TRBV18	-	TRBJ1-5	CASSPDRADQPQHF	TGTGCCAGCTCACCAGACAGGGCCGATCAGCCCCAGCATTTT
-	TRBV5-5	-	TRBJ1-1	CASSFFSPVENTEAFF	TGTGCCAGCAGCTTTTTTTCCCCGGTTGAGAACACTGAAGCTTTCTTT
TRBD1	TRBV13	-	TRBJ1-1	CASSLRRDRGMNTEAFF	TGTGCCAGCAGCTTGCGCCGGGACAGGGGCATGAACACTGAAGCTTTCTTT
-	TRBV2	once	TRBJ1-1	CASSDRRGGVNTEAFF	TGTGCCAGCAGTGACCGGCGGGGGGGAGTGAACACTGAAGCTTTCTTT
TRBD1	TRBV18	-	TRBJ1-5	CASSHDRENQPQHF	TGTGCCAGCTCACACGACAGGGAGAATCAGCCCCAGCATTTT
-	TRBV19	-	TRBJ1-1	CASSSRDLNTEAFF	TGTGCCAGTAGTTCGCGGGATTTGAACACTGAAGCTTTCTTT
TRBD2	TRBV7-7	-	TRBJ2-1	CASSLEVGGYNEQFF	TGTGCCAGCAGCTTAGAAGTGGGAGGGTACAATGAGCAGTTCTTC
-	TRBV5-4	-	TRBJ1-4	CASSLGTTGEKLFF	TGTGCCAGCAGCTTAGGAACTACTGGTGAAAAACTGTTTTTT
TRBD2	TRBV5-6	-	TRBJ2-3	CASSAGLAGLLWDTQYF	TGTGCCAGCAGCGCGGGACTAGCGGGATTGTTGTGGGATACGCAGTATTTT
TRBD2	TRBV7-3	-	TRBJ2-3	CASSFSGRAGKDTQYF	TGTGCCAGCAGCTTCAGCGGGAGGGCCGGAAAAGATACGCAGTATTTT
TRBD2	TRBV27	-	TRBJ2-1	CASSRAGRENDEQFF	TGTGCCAGCAGTAGAGCGGGAAGAGAGAATGATGAGCAGTTCTTC
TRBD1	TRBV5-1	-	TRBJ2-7	CASSGGTGPLSEQYF	TGCGCCAGCAGCGGGGGGACAGGGCCCCTCTCCGAGCAGTACTTC
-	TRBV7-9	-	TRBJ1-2	CASSFNPSGTHYGYTF	TGTGCCAGCAGCTTCAATCCTTCCGGGACACACTATGGCTACACCTTC
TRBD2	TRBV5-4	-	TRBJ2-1	CASSPFGRASENEQFF	TGTGCCAGCAGCCCCTTCGGGAGGGCCTCGGAAAATGAGCAGTTCTTC
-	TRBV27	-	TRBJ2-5	CASSFGPQETQYF	TGTGCCAGCAGTTTCGGTCCACAGGAGACCCAGTACTTC
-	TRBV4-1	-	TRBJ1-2	CASSQDHSNYGYTF	TGCGCCAGCAGCCAAGATCACAGTAACTATGGCTACACCTTC
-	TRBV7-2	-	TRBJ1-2	CASSFSGTSTDANYGYTF	TGTGCCAGCAGCTTTTCCGGGACATCGACCGACGCTAACTATGGCTACACCTTC
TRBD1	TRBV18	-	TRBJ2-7	CASSLTGTVGYEQYF	TGTGCCAGCTCACTTACCGGGACAGTAGGCTACGAGCAGTACTTC
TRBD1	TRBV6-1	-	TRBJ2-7	CASRKTGGYEQYF	TGTGCCAGCAGAAAGACAGGGGGGTACGAGCAGTACTTC
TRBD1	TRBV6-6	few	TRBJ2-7	CASKRGQGNHEQYF	TGTGCCAGCAAGAGAGGACAGGGGAACCACGAGCAGTACTTC
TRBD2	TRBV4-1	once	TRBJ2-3	CASSVRGGSTGTQYF	TGCGCCAGCTCCGTTCGGGGGGGTAGTACGGGTACGCAGTATTTT
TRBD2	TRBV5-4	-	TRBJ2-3	CASSPGASGSTDTQYF	TGTGCCAGCAGCCCGGGGGCTAGCGGGAGCACAGATACGCAGTATTTT
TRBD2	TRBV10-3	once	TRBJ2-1	CAISESVGGREQFF	TGTGCCATCAGTGAGTCGGTGGGAGGGCGAGAGCAGTTCTTC
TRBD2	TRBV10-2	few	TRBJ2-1	CASSSTSGSYNEQFF	TGCGCCAGCAGCAGTACTAGCGGGAGTTACAATGAGCAGTTCTTC
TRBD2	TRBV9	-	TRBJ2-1	CASSVELAVNNEQFF	TGTGCCAGCAGCGTAGAACTAGCGGTAAACAATGAGCAGTTCTTC
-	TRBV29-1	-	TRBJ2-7	CSGRGYEQYF	TGCAGCGGCAGAGGTTACGAGCAGTACTTC
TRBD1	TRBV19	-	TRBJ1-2	CASSIGRGNGYTF	TGTGCCAGTAGCATAGGCAGGGGGAATGGCTACACCTTC
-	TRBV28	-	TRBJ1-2	CASSFGGGYGYTF	TGTGCCAGCAGTTTCGGGGGGGGCTATGGCTACACCTTC